This TCR beta chain was obtained from a study of cytomegalovirus exposure and HLA in healthy donors. Across the whole study: Most genotyped donors, roughly 80% of roughly 400, had Caucasian-associated genetic ancestry.

Findings of the study overall: Most of the TCR beta V segments (in an earlier analysis) were productive either about 90% or about 30% of the time.

The PCR employed 60 Vbeta primers together with 13 Jbeta primers. Repertoires were generated with immunoSEQ multiplex PCR, while TCRdb's copy carries only in-frame clones and drops some. Of about 180,000 clones in the sample, roughly 79% were seen once. The junction had 12 bases not matched to a gene; V was cut back by 1 base and J by 4 bases. Per germline, CDR1 LNHNV and CDR2 YYDKDF (reference sequence). This CDR3 is 18 amino acids long. Concerning this clone: Antigen specificity is unknown.

The sample consisted of PBMCs. This TCR was sampled from a woman younger than 30 in good health and CMV-seropositive. The chain joins TRBV15 to TRBJ2-3; 9 bases fit TRBD2. The CDR3 DNA is TGTGCCACCAGCAGAGTTAAAGGCGGGGGGGCTTTATCAGATACGCAGTATTTT. Encoded protein: CATSRVKGGGALSDTQYF.